The next 10 T cell receptor beta chains were all read from a single sample in a study of blood T cell repertoires in COVID-19. Some clones are missing from TCRdb's copy, which holds only in-frame ones; the method was immunoSEQ multiplex PCR. The sample holds about 80,000 clones; around 76% are singletons and the top ten take 15% to 20%. The sequencing sample was made of peripheral blood. The receptors derive from a man between 70 and 80 years old with active or convalescent COVID-19.

The V gene is TRBV5-1, the J gene TRBJ1-2; D gene uncertain. Germline CDR1 reads SGHRS; CDR2 reads YFSETQ. The CDR3 contains 13 residues. V was pared by 0 bases and J by 2 bases, with 5 bases between. The CDR3 DNA sequence: TGCGCCAGCAGCTTGGACGGGAACTATGGCTACACCTTC. Translating it yields CASSLDGNYGYTF.

The chain links TRBV6-5 to TRBJ2-1; 9 positions match TRBD1. Looked up from germline, CDR1 is MNHEY and CDR2 is SVGAGI. V shed 6 bases, J shed 8 bases, and the junction held 11 bases outside the gene matches. The CDR3 is 15 amino acids. CDR3 sequence (DNA): TGTGCCAGCAGCCGACAGGGGGACTTGGGTGATGAGCAGTTCTTC. It specifies CASSRQGDLGDEQFF.

This chain connects TRBV7-9 to TRBJ1-4; D is perhaps TRBD1 (5 bases). Per the germline V gene, CDR1 is SEHNR and CDR2 is FQNEAQ (reference sequence). CDR3 length: 12 residues. Between the trimmed V and J ends, which lost 8 bases and 5 bases, there was a span of 9 bases. The CDR3 region is CASRDRNEKLFF. As DNA, the CDR3 is TGTGCCAGCCGCGACAGAAATGAAAAACTGTTTTTT.

V gene TRBV25-1 combines with J gene TRBJ1-4; no reliable D call. The CDR3 covers 14 residues. Germline CDR1 and CDR2: MGHDK and SYGVNS. With 6 bases removed from V and 3 bases from J, the gap between germline ends came to 11 bases. The CDR3 DNA is TGTGCCAGCAGCCAACATCGGGCTAATGAAAAACTGTTTTTT. It is translated as CASSQHRANEKLFF.

This clone has only a few counts. The chain is built from TRBV9 and TRBJ1-2; 7 nucleotides line up with TRBD1. Germline V lookup: CDR1 SGDLS, CDR2 YYNGEE. The CDR3 has 15 residues. The V gene end was trimmed by 2 bases and the J gene end by 6 bases; junction bases not matched to a gene: 10. CDR3 nucleotide sequence: TGTGCCAGCAGCGTGGGAGGACAGGTGACAGATGGCTACACCTTC. Its translation is CASSVGGQVTDGYTF.

This chain joins TRBV6-1 and TRBJ1-5, with TRBD1 matching 11 bases. The CDR3 has 18 residues. Germline lookup yields CDR1 MNHNS and CDR2 SASEGT. The V and J ends lost 3 bases and 0 bases, in that order; junction bases with no gene match: 7. CDR3: CASSDRTGGQYSNQPQHF. CDR3 bases: TGTGCCAGCAGTGACCGGACAGGGGGCCAATATAGCAATCAGCCCCAGCATTTT.

The chain couples TRBV9 to TRBJ2-2; TRBD2 might be the D (7 bases). V was pared by 2 bases and J by 4 bases, with 12 bases between. The germline CDR1 and CDR2 sequences are SGDLS and YYNGEE. The CDR3 is 15 amino acids. CDR3 in DNA: TGTGCCAGCAGCGTCGGGGGGCCGGTCACCGGGGAGCTGTTTTTT. As protein: CASSVGGPVTGELFF.

This chain joins TRBV15 and TRBJ2-1; D unresolved. CDR1 LNHNV and CDR2 YYDKDF come from the germline V gene (reference sequence). The CDR3 consists of 13 residues. Trimming removed 6 bases at V and 6 bases at J, with 12 bases between. CDR3 DNA sequence: TGTGCCACCAGGGTTATTGGCTCCAATGAGCAGTTCTTC. It yields the protein CATRVIGSNEQFF.

The chain couples TRBV6-5 to TRBJ2-7; no reliable D call. Germline V gene data show CDR1 as MNHEY and CDR2 as SVGAGI. The V gene lost 3 bases and the J gene lost 1 base, with 7 bases spanning the gap. The CDR3 is 13 residues long. The CDR3 here is CASSYQNSYEQYF. Here the CDR3 DNA reads TGTGCCAGCAGTTATCAGAATTCCTACGAGCAGTACTTC.

The J gene is TRBJ1-3, the V gene TRBV5-6; D uncertain. CDR1 SGHDT and CDR2 YYEEEE come from the germline V gene. V gave up 2 bases and J gave up 8 bases, with 5 bases separating them. The CDR3 extends over 11 amino acids. CDR3 DNA: TGTGCCAGCAGCTTTCGGGACACCATATATTTT. Its protein is CASSFRDTIYF.